Following are 15 T cell receptor beta chains from one sample sequenced in a study of Graves' ophthalmopathy and Graves' hyperthyroidism. For repertoire sequencing, the TCR beta CDR3 regions were amplified from RNA transcripts. HTBI-primed RT-PCR formed the first round, and a multiplex PCR formed the second. MiXCR, run by TCRdb on the multiplex PCR reads, gives a single entry per CDR3 protein. Among around 1,000,000 distinct CDR3 sequences listed, 35% to 45% were seen once. The sample was peripheral blood or thyroid tissue (not recorded which). The receptor source for this set is an adult man with Graves' hyperthyroidism.

For this clonotype: The junction departs from germline at one end; a sequencing error may be responsible. The chain couples TRBV7-9 to TRBJ1-1; 7 bases map to TRBD1. The V gene's germline CDR1 is SEHNR and CDR2 FQNEAQ (reference sequence). CDR3 length equals 14 residues. The CDR3 coding sequence is TGTGCCGGCAGCCTACCCCCAGGGGGCACTGAAGCTTTCTTT. This encodes CAGSLPPGGTEAFF.

This chain uses TRBV29-1 with TRBJ2-7; a possible D gene is TRBD2 (6 bases). The CDR3 is made up of 13 amino acids. V dropped 4 bases and J dropped 2 bases, with 12 bases sitting between them. The germline V gene has CDR1 SQVTM and CDR2 ANQGSEA. As DNA, the CDR3 is TGCAGCGTTGGTGCGGGACCTACCTACGAGCAGTACTTC. Protein product: CSVGAGPTYEQYF.

This clonotype was recorded many times. The chain has TRBV19 and TRBJ1-2; D unclear. V was cut by 5 bases and J by 1 base, with 8 bases left in between. Germline CDR1 and CDR2: LNHDA and SQIVND (reference sequence). The CDR3 is 13 residues long. Here the CDR3 DNA reads TGTGCCAGTAGTCCGTGGGTTAACTATGGCTACACCTTC. Protein sequence: CASSPWVNYGYTF.

This clonotype was detected many times. The chain is built from TRBV14 and TRBJ1-1, with no clear D. This CDR3 is 14 amino acids long. Germline V lookup: CDR1 SGHDN, CDR2 FVKESK. V was cut by 0 bases and J by 6 bases, with 11 bases left in between. The CDR3 nucleotides are TGTGCCAGCAGCCAAGATGCCGAACTCGCTGAAGCTTTCTTT. Protein sequence: CASSQDAELAEAFF.

This clonotype has a handful of counts. V and J are TRBV13 and TRBJ1-1; a weak D match, TRBD1 (6 bases). This CDR3 contains 16 residues. V was trimmed by 5 bases and J by 1 base, leaving 17 bases between them. Germline values: CDR1 PRHDT, CDR2 FYEKMQ (reference sequence). The CDR3 DNA reads as TGTGCCAGCAGCCAAGAGCTTATACAGGGGAACACTGAAGCTTTCTTT. It translates to CASSQELIQGNTEAFF. The full variable domain, its missing parts supplied by reference TRBV13 and TRBJ1-1, is AAGVIQSPRHLIKEKRETATLKCYPIPRHDTVYWYQQGPGQDPQFLISFYEKMQSDKGSIPDRFSAQQFSDYHSELNMSSLELGDSALYFCASSQELIQGNTEAFFGQGTRLTVV.

This clonotype was seen repeatedly, ten times or more. The chain carries TRBV7-9 and TRBJ1-1; 8 nucleotides align to TRBD1. This CDR3 is 13 amino acids long. V lost 6 bases, J lost 6 bases, and 6 bases stayed unmatched. Per the germline V gene, CDR1 is SEHNR and CDR2 is FQNEAQ (reference sequence). Written as DNA, the CDR3 is TGTGCCAGCAGTTCCACAGGGGGATCTGAAGCTTTCTTT. Encoded protein: CASSSTGGSEAFF.

This clonotype has more than one count but fewer than ten. In DNA, the CDR3 is TGTGCCAGCAGCTCCCCCAGTGCTACCGAGCAGTACTTC. This translates into CASSSPSATEQYF. This rearrangement joins TRBV7-6 to TRBJ2-7; D is unresolved. Trimming left V 4 bases short and J 6 bases short, with 13 bases between. The V gene's germline CDR1 is SGHVS and CDR2 FNYEAQ. The CDR3 consists of 13 residues.

Regarding this clonotype: It may be a read error: a sequence one base away is much more abundant. The CDR3 DNA reads TGTGCCAGCAACCATGGGGCAGCTCGAGAGACCCAGTACTTC. Translated, it gives CASNHGAARETQYF. V and J are TRBV25-1 and TRBJ2-5; the D gene is possibly TRBD1 (5 bases). The CDR3 is 14 residues long. Germline CDR1 reads MGHDK; CDR2 reads SYGVNS. The germline V and J ends were trimmed by 7 bases and 4 bases, with 16 bases remaining between them.

This sequence joins TRBV4-1 and TRBJ1-1; D unresolved. The CDR3 sequence is 14 residues long. Germline V gene data show CDR1 as MGHRA and CDR2 as YSYEKL. V was cut by 6 bases and J by 8 bases, with 19 bases left in between. Written as DNA, the CDR3 is TGCGCCAGCAGACATGGCAGGCCAGATTCCGAAGCTTTCTTT. Translating gives CASRHGRPDSEAFF.

This clonotype appeared many times. The genes are TRBV12-3 or TRBV12-4 and TRBJ2-7; 10 nucleotides align to TRBD2. V trimming: 5 bases; J trimming: 2 bases; junction bases outside the gene matches: 3. The length of the CDR3 is 14 residues. The CDR3 DNA is TGTGCCAGCAGTCCGCTAGCGGGAGCCTACGAGCAGTACTTC. Its protein is CASSPLAGAYEQYF.

The chain carries TRBV29-1 and TRBJ1-2; no firm D call. The V end was cut by 7 bases, the J end by 2 bases, with 11 bases between. The CDR3 has 12 residues. The V gene's germline CDR1 is SQVTM and CDR2 ANQGSEA. The CDR3 reads CSGSHLNYGYTF. CDR3 coding DNA: TGCAGCGGCTCACATCTCAACTATGGCTACACCTTC.

The rearrangement uses TRBV6-2 or TRBV6-3 and TRBJ2-7; no definite D call. Germline V CDR1 and CDR2: MNHEY, SVGEGT. The CDR3 is made up of 12 amino acids. The germline V and J ends were trimmed by 10 bases and 1 base, with 11 bases remaining between them. CDR3 in amino acids: CATKTESYEQYF. Here the CDR3 DNA reads TGTGCCACCAAGACCGAATCCTACGAGCAGTACTTC.

This sequence joins TRBV5-4 and TRBJ1-1; D unclear. Germline loops: CDR1 SGHNT, CDR2 YYREEE (reference sequence). The CDR3 contains 16 residues. Trimming shortened V by 0 bases and J by 1 base, and 13 bases separated the two germline ends. CDR3 region: CASSLDRQQKNTEAFF. The DNA for the CDR3 is TGTGCCAGCAGCTTGGATCGGCAGCAAAAGAACACTGAAGCTTTCTTT.

This chain joins TRBV27 and TRBJ1-5, with D perhaps TRBD1 (6 bases). The CDR3 contains 16 residues. CDR1 is MNHEY and CDR2 is SMNVEV in the germline V gene (reference sequence). V was cut by 3 bases and J by 3 bases, with 15 bases left in between. The CDR3 reads CASSFSHGQFNQPQHF. The DNA of the CDR3 is TGTGCCAGCAGTTTTTCCCACGGACAGTTCAATCAGCCCCAGCATTTT.

The CDR3 sequence is CASSSGQGALGNQPQHF. The DNA of the CDR3 is TGTGCCAGCAGTTCCGGACAGGGGGCCTTGGGCAATCAGCCCCAGCATTTT. J is TRBJ1-5 and V is TRBV12-3 or TRBV12-4; 11 nucleotides match TRBD1. The CDR3 totals 17 residues. With 4 bases clipped from V and 2 bases from J, the junction kept 7 bases outside the gene matches.